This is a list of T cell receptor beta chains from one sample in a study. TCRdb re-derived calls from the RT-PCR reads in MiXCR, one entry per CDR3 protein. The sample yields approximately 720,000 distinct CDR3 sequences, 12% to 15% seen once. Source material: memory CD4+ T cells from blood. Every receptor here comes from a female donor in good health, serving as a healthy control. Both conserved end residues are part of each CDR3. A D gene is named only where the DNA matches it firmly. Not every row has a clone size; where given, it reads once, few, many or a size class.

CDR3nt: TGTGCCAGCAGTACGGGACTAGCGGCCCTATCAGGCGAGACCCAGTACTTC
CDR3aa: CASSTGLAALSGETQYF
v_gene: TRBV28
d_gene: TRBD2
abundance: .
j_gene: TRBJ2-5

CDR3nt: TGTGCCAGTATTAGCGGGAGCAGGACCGGGGAGCTGTTTTTT
CDR3aa: CASISGSRTGELFF
v_gene: TRBV19
d_gene: TRBD2
abundance: few
j_gene: TRBJ2-2

CDR3nt: TGTGCCAGCAGCCAAACCGCGTGGGGACAGGGGGCCGTTTGGGAGCAGTTCTTC
CDR3aa: CASSQTAWGQGAVWEQFF
v_gene: TRBV3-1
d_gene: TRBD1
abundance: .
j_gene: TRBJ2-1

CDR3nt: TGTGCCAGCAAGGGGAATAATTCACCCCTCCACTTT
CDR3aa: CASKGNNSPLHF
v_gene: TRBV6-2/TRBV6-3
d_gene: .
abundance: .
j_gene: TRBJ1-6

CDR3nt: TGTGCCAGCAGCCGGACAGGCCCTACCCACGAGCAGTACTTC
CDR3aa: CASSRTGPTHEQYF
v_gene: TRBV11-2
d_gene: TRBD1
abundance: .
j_gene: TRBJ2-7

CDR3nt: TGTGCCAGCAGCTTAACCGCACTAGCGGACAACACAGATACGCAGTATTTT
CDR3aa: CASSLTALADNTDTQYF
v_gene: TRBV7-9
d_gene: TRBD2
abundance: .
j_gene: TRBJ2-3

CDR3nt: TGTGCCAGCAGTGTCCTGAGTAGTAGCTCCTACAATGAGCAGTTCTTC
CDR3aa: CASSVLSSSSYNEQFF
v_gene: TRBV6-4
d_gene: .
abundance: many
j_gene: TRBJ2-1

CDR3nt: TGTGCCAGCAGCCCGGGACAGGGCCCCGGGGAGCAGTACTTC
CDR3aa: CASSPGQGPGEQYF
v_gene: TRBV7-9
d_gene: TRBD1
abundance: .
j_gene: TRBJ2-7

CDR3nt: TGTGCCAGCAGCTCCGACAGGGACAATGAGCAGTTCTTC
CDR3aa: CASSSDRDNEQFF
v_gene: TRBV7-2
d_gene: TRBD1
abundance: few
j_gene: TRBJ2-1

CDR3nt: TGCAGCGTTGAAGTTGGTTTTATGGCGGGGGCTACAGATACGCAGTATTTT
CDR3aa: CSVEVGFMAGATDTQYF
v_gene: TRBV29-1
d_gene: .
abundance: many
j_gene: TRBJ2-3

CDR3nt: TGTGCCAGCAGCTTACCATCAGGGACCGGGGAGCTGTTTTTT
CDR3aa: CASSLPSGTGELFF
v_gene: TRBV7-2
d_gene: .
abundance: few
j_gene: TRBJ2-2

CDR3nt: TGCGCCAGCAGTGAGGTAGATACGCAGTATTTT
CDR3aa: CASSEVDTQYF
v_gene: TRBV2
d_gene: .
abundance: many
j_gene: TRBJ2-3

CDR3nt: TGTGCCAGCGTAGACAGGGGCCCTCAGCCCCAGCATTTT
CDR3aa: CASVDRGPQPQHF
v_gene: TRBV28
d_gene: TRBD1
abundance: few
j_gene: TRBJ1-5

CDR3nt: TGTGCCATCAGTGAGTCGGAGGCCATCGAGCAGTTCTTC
CDR3aa: CAISESEAIEQFF
v_gene: TRBV10-3
d_gene: .
abundance: .
j_gene: TRBJ2-1